These 23 T cell receptor beta chains share one sample of origin, sequenced in a study of shared clonotypes between healthy human individuals (dated by TCRdb to 2018 to 2020). Receptors were amplified or captured by the immunoSEQ multiplex PCR assay. TCRdb retrieved this table from immuneACCESS and kept in-frame rearrangements only. Not all clones are present; in checked studies, unresolved V genes account for under half, and no reason is known for the remainder. The sample records 2 million to 3 million clones, 85% to 95% of which are singletons. The ten largest clones capture 0.11% to 0.15% of the sample. The specimen was naive CD4+ T cells sorted from blood. The sample's cell subset or site label, in plain terms: CD45RA+ positively selected. Every receptor here comes from a man aged 18 to 35 in good health.

This clone is a singleton in its sample. This chain uses TRBV7-2 with TRBJ1-2, with D unresolved. CDR1 is SGHTA and CDR2 is FQGNSA in the germline V gene. The CDR3 runs 14 residues. Trimming left V 5 bases short and J 4 bases short, with 14 bases between. DNA for the CDR3: TGTGCCAGCAGCATATCGGCAGGTCCCTATGGCTACACCTTC. Translated, it gives CASSISAGPYGYTF.

In the case of this clone: This CDR3 is also generated by other DNA sequences in the sample. The DNA of the CDR3 is TGCGCCAGCAGCGTGGAGAGCTACGAGCAGTACTTC. This codes for CASSVESYEQYF. V and J are TRBV5-1 and TRBJ2-7; D is uncertain. V dropped 4 bases and J dropped 3 bases, with 8 bases sitting between them. Germline V gives CDR1 SGHRS, CDR2 YFSETQ. This CDR3 spans 12 amino acids.

The chain has TRBV2 and TRBJ2-5, with 8 bases lining up with TRBD2. The CDR3 is made up of 15 amino acids. V lost 6 bases and J lost 4; bases outside the gene matches: 10. Germline CDR1 and CDR2: SNHLY and FYNNEI. CDR3: CASSLSGKGLETQYF. CDR3 sequence (DNA): TGTGCCAGCAGCCTTAGCGGGAAAGGATTAGAGACCCAGTACTTC.

Details on this clone: Distinct nucleotide sequences in the sample also encode this CDR3. This CDR3 reads CASSPWTGGDYGYTF. CDR3 coding DNA: TGTGCCAGCAGTCCATGGACAGGGGGCGACTATGGCTACACCTTC. The V call is TRBV28, the J call TRBJ1-2, with TRBD1 matching 11 bases. The germline CDR1 and CDR2 sequences are MDHEN and SYDVKM. V shed 5 bases and J 3 bases; nucleotides not matched to a gene: 5. CDR3 length: 15 residues.

Worth noting for this clone: The same CDR3 arises from other DNA sequences in this sample as well. This chain uses TRBV2 with TRBJ2-2; 8 nucleotides match TRBD1. The CDR3 length is 14 residues. The germline V gene has CDR1 SNHLY and CDR2 FYNNEI. With 7 bases clipped from V and 1 base from J, the junction kept 2 bases outside the gene matches. CDR3 sequence reads: CASKGQVNTGELFF. For the CDR3, the DNA is TGTGCCAGCAAGGGACAGGTGAACACCGGGGAGCTGTTTTTT. Complete variable domain (other parts from reference TRBV2 and TRBJ2-2): EPEVTQTPSHQVTQMGQEVILRCVPISNHLYFYWYRQILGQKVEFLVSFYNNEISEKSEIFDDQFSVERPDGSNFTLKIRSTKLEDSAMYFCASKGQVNTGELFFGEGSRLTVL.

Concerning this clone: In the same sample, other DNA sequences code for this CDR3. The chain has TRBV4-1 and TRBJ1-2; no firm D call. Germline assignment: CDR1 MGHRA and CDR2 YSYEKL. The ends were cut back, 0 bases at V and 5 bases at J, with 13 bases in the middle. This CDR3 is built from 15 residues. Written as DNA, the CDR3 is TGCGCCAGCAGCCAAGATCGGACTGGCGATTATGGCTACACCTTC. This gives the protein CASSQDRTGDYGYTF.

The rearrangement uses TRBV6-1 and TRBJ1-3; D gene ambiguous. CDR3 size: 15 residues. Trimming removed 6 bases from V and 2 bases from J, with 14 bases in between. CDR1 is MNHNS, CDR2 SASEGT, per germline. CDR3 DNA sequence: TGTGCCAGCAGGCGCGACTTCTTGGCTGGAAACACCATATATTTT. Translation gives CASRRDFLAGNTIYF.

CDR3 sequence reads: CASSPSSGTLYEQYF. The CDR3 DNA reads as TGTGCCAGCAGCCCCTCCTCCGGGACGCTCTACGAGCAGTACTTC. The chain employs TRBV11-2 and TRBJ2-7; D tentatively reads TRBD1 or TRBD2 (5 bases each). V was shortened by 5 bases and J by 3 bases, with 17 bases between the two germline ends. CDR3 length: 15 residues. Germline V gene data show CDR1 as SGHAT and CDR2 as FQNNGV.

V is TRBV30 and J is TRBJ2-5, with TRBD2 identical over 7 bases. The CDR3 runs to 16 residues. Germline CDR1 reads GTSNPN; CDR2 reads SVGIG (reference sequence). The ends lost 2 bases at V and 4 bases at J; junction bases unmatched: 13. The DNA of the CDR3 is TGTGCCTGGAGTCCCAGTGGGAGGGCCCGCGGAGAGACCCAGTACTTC. Its translation: CAWSPSGRARGETQYF.

This chain joins TRBV7-2 and TRBJ2-2, with a possible D match to TRBD2 (5 bases). This CDR3 comprises 16 residues. Trimming stripped 0 bases from V and 7 bases from J, with 15 bases between. From germline, CDR1 is SGHTA and CDR2 FQGNSA. CDR3 nucleotides: TGTGCCAGCAGCTTAGCTGCTGGGGAGTTTGGCGGGGAGCTGTTTTTT. It yields the protein CASSLAAGEFGGELFF.

This CDR3 reads CASSPPWTGGETQYF. CDR3 nucleotide sequence: TGTGCCAGCAGCCCCCCGTGGACGGGAGGTGAGACCCAGTACTTC. The rearrangement joins TRBV7-2 to TRBJ2-5, with 7 bases lining up with TRBD2. V was pared by 5 bases and J by 5 bases, with 11 bases of the junction left unmatched. Germline V CDR1 and CDR2: SGHTA, FQGNSA. This CDR3 comprises 15 residues.

V is TRBV25-1 and J is TRBJ2-1, with D uncertain. Germline-derived CDR1 and CDR2 are MGHDK and SYGVNS. There are 11 residues in the CDR3. Trimming took off 7 bases at V and 9 bases at J, with 10 bases between the two ends. The CDR3 region has the DNA TGTGCCAGCACCGGAGAGGTTGAGCAGTTCTTC. Its translation: CASTGEVEQFF.

V gene TRBV19 combines with J gene TRBJ1-6, with 7 bases matching TRBD1. Trimming removed 5 bases from V and 4 bases from J; junction bases left unmatched: 5. The CDR3 extends over 15 amino acids. CDR1 is LNHDA, CDR2 SQIVND, per germline (reference sequence). The CDR3 nucleotides are TGTGCCAGTAGTTTATCGGGACAGTATAATTCACCCCTCCACTTT. This sequence encodes CASSLSGQYNSPLHF.

Of note for this clone: Other DNA sequences within the sample encode an identical CDR3. The V gene is TRBV2, the J gene TRBJ2-1, with 7 bases lining up with TRBD2. Germline V CDR1 and CDR2: SNHLY, FYNNEI. The CDR3 extends over 11 amino acids. Trimming cost V 6 bases and J 9 bases; bases outside gene matches: 2. CDR3 region: CASSERGEQFF. The CDR3, as DNA: TGTGCCAGCAGCGAGCGGGGTGAGCAGTTCTTC.

The chain carries TRBV5-4 and TRBJ2-5, with TRBD2 matching 7 bases. Germline assignment: CDR1 SGHNT and CDR2 YYREEE (reference sequence). The V and J ends lost 3 bases and 5 bases, in that order; junction bases with no gene match: 4. The CDR3 runs 13 residues. CDR3 bases: TGTGCCAGCAGCTGGCAGGGAGGGGAGACCCAGTACTTC. Translated, it gives CASSWQGGETQYF.

Notes on this clone: This could be a read error, since a much larger clone is one nucleotide away. The V gene is TRBV25-1, the J gene TRBJ2-7, with 7 bases lining up with TRBD1. Germline CDR1 is MGHDK and CDR2 is SYGVNS. The CDR3 extends over 12 amino acids. V lost 6 bases, J lost 3 bases, and 2 bases stayed unmatched. The CDR3 sequence: CASSRDSYEQYF. DNA of the CDR3: TGTGCCAGCAGCCGGGACAGCTACGAGCAGTACTTC.

The V call is TRBV19, the J call TRBJ2-1, with D uncertain. V lost 0 bases to trimming and J lost 6 bases, with 9 bases between them. The CDR3 totals 14 residues. Germline CDR1 LNHDA, CDR2 SQIVND (reference sequence). The CDR3 loop reads CASSIEQSFNEQFF. The CDR3 nucleotides read TGTGCCAGTAGTATAGAGCAGTCATTCAATGAGCAGTTCTTC.

The chain carries TRBV5-4 and TRBJ2-7, with D uncertain. This CDR3 is built from 16 residues. CDR1 SGHNT and CDR2 YYREEE come from the germline V gene (reference sequence). Trimming stripped 0 bases from V and 1 base from J, with 14 bases between. The CDR3 bases are TGTGCCAGCAGCTTGGTAGGCGGCCGAGAATCCTACGAGCAGTACTTC. This encodes CASSLVGGRESYEQYF.

This chain uses TRBV5-4 with TRBJ2-7; 7 nucleotides align to TRBD2. The trim removed 7 bases at V and 7 bases at J, leaving 11 bases unmatched. This CDR3 has 13 residues. CDR1 is SGHNT and CDR2 is YYREEE in the germline V gene (reference sequence). CDR3 region: CASGRDYGGEQYF. In nucleotides, the CDR3 is TGTGCCAGCGGACGGGACTACGGGGGGGAGCAGTACTTC.

This chain links TRBV6-5 with TRBJ2-3, with 9 bases lining up with TRBD1. The CDR3 has 15 residues. Germline V gives CDR1 MNHEY, CDR2 SVGAGI. J was trimmed by 2 bases and V by 7 bases; bases with no gene match: 7. CDR3 region: CASTTGTGSTDTQYF. Written as DNA, the CDR3 is TGTGCCAGCACAACCGGGACAGGGTCCACAGATACGCAGTATTTT.

The V call is TRBV30, the J call TRBJ2-5; TRBD1 matches at 11 bases. The CDR3 is 17 amino acids. The trim removed 3 bases at V and 1 base at J, leaving 10 bases unmatched. Germline V gene sequence: CDR1 GTSNPN, CDR2 SVGIG (reference sequence). In DNA, the CDR3 is TGTGCCTGGAGCCTCGGGTCCGGACAGGGGGCCCAAGAGACCCAGTACTTC. Encoded protein: CAWSLGSGQGAQETQYF.

This clone was recorded a few times. This sample also contains other DNA sequences that code for the same CDR3. The genes are TRBV18 and TRBJ1-1; D ambiguous. V lost 3 bases and J lost 1, with 9 bases in between. Germline V gene sequence: CDR1 KGHSH, CDR2 LQKENI. The CDR3 totals 14 residues. CDR3 sequence reads: CASSPASGNTEAFF. Here the CDR3 DNA reads TGTGCCAGCTCACCGGCCTCGGGGAACACTGAAGCTTTCTTT.

The chain joins TRBV6-1 to TRBJ1-4; 9 bases agree with TRBD1. The CDR3 has 14 amino acids. Losses at the gene ends were 8 bases for V and 8 bases for J; bases not matched to a gene: 9. CDR1 MNHNS and CDR2 SASEGT come from the germline V gene. This CDR3 is CASSTGGGLEKLFF. The DNA for the CDR3 is TGTGCCAGCTCCACAGGGGGCGGACTCGAAAAACTGTTTTTT.